Following are 15 T cell receptor beta chains from one sample sequenced in a study of cytomegalovirus exposure and HLA in healthy donors. Here immunoSEQ multiplex PCR was the method, and the copy in TCRdb shows in-frame clones only, minus some. The profile shows a few hundred thousand clones, roughly 89% of them singletons. Sequenced input: PBMCs. The receptors come from a woman aged 18-35 years in good health and CMV-seronegative.

V is TRBV5-3 and J is TRBJ1-5; TRBD1 agrees at 7 bases. TRBV5-3 is filed as an ORF, its function uncertain. This CDR3 is built from 15 residues. The J segment lost 0 bases and the V segment lost 4 bases, leaving 4 bases of the junction unmatched. The CDR3 protein is CARSNDRDSNQPQHF. CDR3 nucleotides: TGTGCCAGAAGCAACGACAGGGATAGCAATCAGCCCCAGCATTTT.

The chain employs TRBV18 and TRBJ2-1, with 10 bases matching TRBD2. J gave up 1 base and V 0 bases, and 9 bases lay outside the gene matches. Germline CDR1 is KGHSH and CDR2 is LQKENI. The length of the CDR3 is 19 residues. DNA of the CDR3: TGTGCCAGCTCACCACCTGTCCTTAGCGGGGGGCCTTCCTACAATGAGCAGTTCTTC. Protein product: CASSPPVLSGGPSYNEQFF.

The rearrangement uses TRBV7-6 and TRBJ1-5; D unresolved. V dropped 1 base and J dropped 7 bases, with 8 bases sitting between them. The CDR3 contains 13 residues. Germline loops: CDR1 SGHVS, CDR2 FNYEAQ. The CDR3 bases are TGTGCCAGCAGCTTAGGCGGGTCCCAGCCCCAGCATTTT. It is translated as CASSLGGSQPQHF. Together with reference TRBV7-6 and TRBJ1-5, the CDR3 gives the full variable domain: GAGVSQSPRYKVTKRGQDVALRCDPISGHVSLYWYRQALGQGPEFLTYFNYEAQQDKSGLPNDRFSAERPEGSISTLTIQRTEQRDSAMYRCASSLGGSQPQHFGDGTRLSIL.

The chain employs TRBV7-2 and TRBJ1-2, with TRBD1 matching over 7 bases. Per the germline V gene, CDR1 is SGHTA and CDR2 is FQGNSA. Losses at the gene ends were 1 base for V and 1 base for J; bases not matched to a gene: 3. The CDR3 contains 15 residues. The CDR3 reads CASSLGDSRNYGYTF. The CDR3 bases are TGTGCCAGCAGCTTAGGGGACAGCCGTAACTATGGCTACACCTTC.

Comment on this clone: In the same sample, other DNA sequences code for this CDR3. The V and J genes are TRBV5-1 and TRBJ2-1, with TRBD1 as a possible D gene (5 bases). This CDR3 is built from 15 residues. From germline, CDR1 is SGHRS and CDR2 YFSETQ. V gave up 0 bases and J gave up 1 base, with 8 bases separating them. In nucleotides, the CDR3 is TGCGCCAGCAGCTTGGGGGGCAGTTCCTACAATGAGCAGTTCTTC. Protein product: CASSLGGSSYNEQFF.

The V and J genes are TRBV10-3 and TRBJ1-1; D is unresolved. Germline V gene lookup returns CDR1 ENHRY and CDR2 SYGVKD. The CDR3 length is 12 residues. Trimming took 3 bases from V and 3 from J, leaving 5 bases between them. This CDR3 is CAISDPDTEAFF. CDR3 nucleotide sequence: TGTGCCATCAGTGATCCGGACACTGAAGCTTTCTTT.

The rearrangement links TRBV28 to TRBJ2-7, with 8 bases aligning to TRBD2. V was pared by 0 bases and J by 3 bases, with 10 bases of the junction left unmatched. The germline V gene has CDR1 MDHEN and CDR2 SYDVKM. The CDR3 has 17 amino acids. In DNA, the CDR3 is TGTGCCAGCAGTTTATGGGAACTGAGCGGGGGTTACTACGAGCAGTACTTC. Its protein product is CASSLWELSGGYYEQYF.

The chain joins TRBV7-9 to TRBJ1-1, with 7 bases fitting TRBD1. V shed 4 bases, J shed 6 bases, and the junction held 8 bases outside the gene matches. Germline CDR1 reads SEHNR; CDR2 reads FQNEAQ (reference sequence). CDR3 length equals 14 residues. CDR3 amino acids: CASSSRGEVAEAFF. The CDR3 nucleotides are TGTGCCAGCAGCTCCAGGGGGGAAGTCGCTGAAGCTTTCTTT.

The chain couples TRBV19 to TRBJ2-1; the match to TRBD2 covers 7 bases. Trimming removed 1 base from V and 3 bases from J; junction bases left unmatched: 3. Looked up from germline, CDR1 is LNHDA and CDR2 is SQIVND (reference sequence). The CDR3 length is 15 residues. Here the CDR3 reads CASSIVASGYNEQFF. As DNA, the CDR3 is TGTGCCAGTAGTATAGTGGCTAGCGGCTACAATGAGCAGTTCTTC.

The chain uses TRBV7-2 and TRBJ1-2; D ambiguous. The CDR3 runs 13 residues. Trimming left V 2 bases short and J 7 bases short, with 11 bases between. CDR1 and CDR2 from the germline V gene are SGHTA and FQGNSA. CDR3 DNA sequence: TGTGCCAGCAGCTTATCCCAATCCGGTGGCTACACCTTC. This sequence encodes CASSLSQSGGYTF.

For the CDR3, the DNA is TGTGCCACCCCGGGACACCGCCTGCCTGGCTACACCTTC. Translated, it gives CATPGHRLPGYTF. This rearrangement joins TRBV19 to TRBJ1-2; possible D gene TRBD1, 6 bases. The CDR3 extends over 13 amino acids. V was shortened by 10 bases and J by 7 bases, with 19 bases between the two germline ends. Looked up from germline, CDR1 is LNHDA and CDR2 is SQIVND (reference sequence).

The chain links TRBV28 to TRBJ1-3, with TRBD1 identical over 8 bases. With V trimmed by 2 bases and J by 1 base, 7 bases remained unmatched. Germline CDR1 is MDHEN and CDR2 is SYDVKM. The length of the CDR3 is 17 residues. CDR3 protein: CASSLVGQGGSGNTIYF. In DNA form, the CDR3 reads TGTGCCAGCAGTTTAGTAGGACAGGGTGGGTCTGGAAACACCATATATTTT.

CDR3 coding DNA: TGTGCCAGCAGTAATCTCGATGAGCAGTTCTTC. Translated: CASSNLDEQFF. The V call is TRBV6-5, the J call TRBJ2-1; D gene ambiguous. The CDR3 extends over 11 amino acids. The V gene lost 5 bases and the J gene lost 8 bases, with 7 bases spanning the gap. Germline-derived CDR1 and CDR2 are MNHEY and SVGAGI.

This clone was observed a single time. This chain uses TRBV11-2 with TRBJ1-6; 7 positions agree with TRBD1. After removal of 1 base from V and 0 bases from J, the junction contained 3 bases not matched to a gene. The germline CDR1 and CDR2 sequences are SGHAT and FQNNGV. The CDR3 consists of 17 residues. Here the CDR3 reads CASSLGRGRSYNSPLHF. In nucleotides, the CDR3 is TGTGCCAGCAGCTTAGGGAGGGGGCGCTCCTATAATTCACCCCTCCACTTT.

The chain uses TRBV29-1 and TRBJ1-2; 7 bases are a match to TRBD1. Trimming removed 2 bases from V and 4 bases from J; junction bases left unmatched: 4. There are 13 residues in the CDR3. Looked up from germline, CDR1 is SQVTM and CDR2 is ANQGSEA. The CDR3 DNA is TGCAGCGTTGAATTGACAGGGTTCTATGGCTACACCTTC. Protein: CSVELTGFYGYTF. Full variable domain (rest looked up from reference TRBV29-1 and TRBJ1-2): SAVISQKPSRDICQRGTSLTIQCQVDSQVTMMFWYRQQPGQSLTLIATANQGSEATYESGFVIDKFPISRPNLTFSTLTVSNMSPEDSSIYLCSVELTGFYGYTFGSGTRLTVV.